This T cell receptor (beta chain) emerged from a study of blood T cell repertoires in COVID-19. At the level of the study: The study drew acute and convalescent COVID-19 samples from the United States, Italy and Spain.

Germline V gives CDR1 SGHNT, CDR2 YYREEE (reference sequence). The V and J ends lost 5 bases and 2 bases respectively, with 16 bases between them. The CDR3 extends over 16 amino acids. Assay: immunoSEQ multiplex PCR; the TCRdb copy retains only in-frame clones and omits some. The table lists 200,000 to 300,000 clones, nearly 85% of them singletons, with around 9.1% in the top ten. The clonotype originates from a human donor in a cohort sampled during active COVID-19. The J gene is TRBJ2-2, the V gene TRBV5-4; perhaps TRBD1 as D (5 bases). Material for sequencing was peripheral blood. CDR3 residues: CASSSQGRENTGELFF. CDR3 coding DNA: TGTGCCAGCAGTTCGCAGGGTAGGGAAAACACCGGGGAGCTGTTTTTT.